A selection of T cell receptor beta chains follows, all from one sample in a study of cytomegalovirus exposure and HLA in healthy donors. The repertoire was sequenced with immunoSEQ multiplex PCR; TCRdb's copy has only in-frame clones and lacks some. This table holds 150,000 to 200,000 clones, less than 90% found once. Sequencing was performed on PBMCs. Receptors were obtained from a male donor in good health and CMV-seropositive. CDR3s include the opening cysteine and the closing phenylalanine or tryptophan. D genes are given only for firm matches. Only some rows state a clone size, as once, few, many or a class for expanded clones.

d_call | clone_size | j_call | cdr3_length | v_call | cdr3_nt | cdr3_aa
TRBD1 | . | TRBJ1-2 | 14 | TRBV30 | TGTGCCTCGCCGTGGACAGGGCACAACTATGGCTACACCTTC | CASPWTGHNYGYTF
. | once | TRBJ1-3 | 13 | TRBV27 | TGTGCCAGCCAGGCAGGGGATGGAAACACCATATATTTT | CASQAGDGNTIYF
. | . | TRBJ1-1 | 17 | TRBV11-2 | TGTGCCAGCAGCTCGCACTGGGGGGGGACCCTGAAGACTGAAGCTTTCTTT | CASSSHWGGTLKTEAFF
TRBD1 | once | TRBJ1-4 | 17 | TRBV27 | TGTGCCAGCAGTTTCTTGAGGACAGGGGGCACTAATGAAAAACTGTTTTTT | CASSFLRTGGTNEKLFF
TRBD1 | . | TRBJ2-7 | 14 | TRBV5-6 | TGTGCCAGCAGCTACCGGGACAGGGCCCACGAGCAGTACTTC | CASSYRDRAHEQYF
. | . | TRBJ1-1 | 15 | TRBV6-1 | TGTGCCAGCAGTGAAGCGCGGCAGCGAAGGGGTGAAGCTTTCTTT | CASSEARQRRGEAFF
TRBD2 | . | TRBJ2-3 | 15 | TRBV27 | TGTGCCAGCAGTTTCGGGACTAGCGGCACAGATACGCAGTATTTT | CASSFGTSGTDTQYF
. | . | TRBJ1-4 | 12 | TRBV4-1 | TGCGCCAGCAGCCAGAGGGCTGAAAAACTGTTTTTT | CASSQRAEKLFF
. | . | TRBJ1-1 | 13 | TRBV6-5 | TGTGCCAGCAGTTCGCCCGGGACACCTTACAAATTCTTT | CASSSPGTPYKFF
. | . | TRBJ1-5 | 13 | TRBV19 | TGTGCCAGTAGTATAGTTTCGGGGCAGCCCCAGCATTTT | CASSIVSGQPQHF
. | once | TRBJ2-5 | 14 | TRBV19 | TGTGCCAGTTCGGGCAGGGGATCGGAAGAGACCCAGTACTTC | CASSGRGSEETQYF
. | few | TRBJ2-3 | 14 | TRBV10-2 | TGCGCCAGCAAACTGACTAGGAGCACAGATACGCAGTATTTT | CASKLTRSTDTQYF
TRBD2 | . | TRBJ2-1 | 15 | TRBV30 | TGTGCCTGGAGTGTGACTAGCGGGAGATCGGATGAGCAGTTCTTC | CAWSVTSGRSDEQFF
TRBD2 | . | TRBJ2-7 | 15 | TRBV19 | TGTGCCAGTAGCACAGGGACTAGCGGGAACTACGAGCAGTACTTC | CASSTGTSGNYEQYF
TRBD2 | . | TRBJ2-7 | 17 | TRBV27 | TGTGCCAGCAGTTTATCCCCTAGCGGGAGGTCTATCTACGAGCAGTACTTC | CASSLSPSGRSIYEQYF
. | . | TRBJ1-5 | 13 | TRBV19 | TGTGCCAGTAGTTTTAATAGCAATCAGCCCCAGCATTTT | CASSFNSNQPQHF
. | . | TRBJ2-1 | 14 | TRBV6-5 | TGTGCCAGCAGCTTGGCGGACAAATACAATGAGCAGTTCTTC | CASSLADKYNEQFF
TRBD1 | . | TRBJ1-1 | 13 | TRBV30 | TGTGGAGGGCGGACAGGAAGGAACACTGAAGCTTTCTTT | CGGRTGRNTEAFF
. | . | TRBJ1-2 | 12 | TRBV7-8 | TGTGCCAGCAGCTCGGGGGTCTATGGCTACACCTTC | CASSSGVYGYTF
. | . | TRBJ2-3 | 14 | TRBV6-6 | TGTGCCAGCAGTTACTCGAAAGGGGCAGATACGCAGTATTTT | CASSYSKGADTQYF
TRBD1 | few | TRBJ1-5 | 18 | TRBV9 | TGTGCCAGCAGCGTTTCTGTTTCGGACAGGGGGCGCAATCAGCCCCAGCATTTT | CASSVSVSDRGRNQPQHF
. | few | TRBJ1-5 | 13 | TRBV19 | TGTGCCAGTAGTTCACAGATTACTCAGCCCCAGCATTTT | CASSSQITQPQHF
. | . | TRBJ2-5 | 15 | TRBV5-1 | TGCGCCAGCAGCTTGGCCGGCGACTATCAAGAGACCCAGTACTTC | CASSLAGDYQETQYF
. | . | TRBJ2-5 | 12 | TRBV25-1 | TGTGCCAGCGGTGGCGTTGGAGAGACCCAGTACTTC | CASGGVGETQYF
TRBD2 | . | TRBJ2-2 | 14 | TRBV30 | TGTGCCTGGACCAGCGGGAGCTTCACCGGGGAGCTGTTTTTT | CAWTSGSFTGELFF
TRBD2 | . | TRBJ2-7 | 13 | TRBV5-4 | TGTGCCAGTAGTCTAGCGGGGAGCTACGAGCAGTACTTC | CASSLAGSYEQYF
. | . | TRBJ1-3 | 14 | TRBV7-2 | TGTGCCAGCAGGAAAGCGGAGTCTGGAAACACCATATATTTT | CASRKAESGNTIYF
TRBD1 | . | TRBJ1-5 | 15 | TRBV6-5 | TGTGCCAGCAGCCGAGGGACAGCCAACAATCAGCCCCAGCATTTT | CASSRGTANNQPQHF
TRBD1 | . | TRBJ2-7 | 15 | TRBV4-1 | TGCGCCAGCAGCCAAGGGAGGGGACAGGCCTACGAGCAGTACTTC | CASSQGRGQAYEQYF
. | . | TRBJ2-3 | 13 | TRBV19 | TGTGCCAGTAGCGGGAGCGGCGCAGATACGCAGTATTTT | CASSGSGADTQYF
. | . | TRBJ2-5 | 15 | TRBV7-2 | TGTGCCAGCAGCCCCCAATCCAGTAGGGGGGGGACCCAGTACTTC | CASSPQSSRGGTQYF
. | . | TRBJ2-7 | 13 | TRBV19 | TGTGCCAGTAGTATAGCACGGAGTACGGTGCAGTACTTC | CASSIARSTVQYF
. | once | TRBJ2-7 | 18 | TRBV5-1 | TGCGCCAGCAGCTTGGAGTCCGGTTCGGCTAGCGCATACTACGAGCAGTACTTC | CASSLESGSASAYYEQYF
TRBD1 | . | TRBJ1-2 | 15 | TRBV6-6 | TGTGCCAGCAGTTACAGGGACAGGGACCCCTATGGCTACACCTTC | CASSYRDRDPYGYTF
TRBD2 | . | TRBJ2-3 | 15 | TRBV9 | TGTGCAGTTCACCCTACTAGCGGCCCCACAGATACGCAGTATTTT | CAVHPTSGPTDTQYF
. | few | TRBJ1-5 | 16 | TRBV19 | TGTGCCAGTAGGGTAGGGAGGAGGGCGAGCAATCAGCCCCAGCATTTT | CASRVGRRASNQPQHF
. | few | TRBJ2-5 | 12 | TRBV29-1 | TGCAGCGCCAGGGCCCTCCAAGAGACCCAGTACTTC | CSARALQETQYF
. | . | TRBJ2-7 | 15 | TRBV7-2 | TGTGCCAGCAGCTTAGCTAGCGGTTACTCCTACGAGCAGTACTTC | CASSLASGYSYEQYF
TRBD2 | few | TRBJ2-1 | 12 | TRBV2 | TGTGCCAACTCTCCGGGACTAGCGGGGCAGTTCTTC | CANSPGLAGQFF
. | . | TRBJ1-5 | 13 | TRBV18 | TGTGCCAGCTCACCTCAGGGGCAACAGCCCCAGCATTTT | CASSPQGQQPQHF
TRBD2 | few | TRBJ2-7 | 13 | TRBV29-1 | TGCAGCGCCTGTGGACTAGCGGGGGGCGAGCAGTACTTC | CSACGLAGGEQYF
TRBD2 | . | TRBJ2-1 | 15 | TRBV6-1 | TGTGCCAGCAGTGGGACTAGCGGATCCTACAATGAGCAGTTCTTC | CASSGTSGSYNEQFF
. | once | TRBJ2-4 | 14 | TRBV6-6 | TGTGCCAGCAGCCGCGGGACAGACAAAAACATTCAGTACTTC | CASSRGTDKNIQYF
TRBD2 | . | TRBJ2-3 | 15 | TRBV7-8 | TGTGCCAGCCGTAGAGGGCGGGGGGGCACAGATACGCAGTATTTT | CASRRGRGGTDTQYF
. | . | TRBJ2-1 | 12 | TRBV6-4 | TGTGCCAGCCGGCAGGGTAACAATGAGCAGTTCTTC | CASRQGNNEQFF
TRBD1 | once | TRBJ1-1 | 14 | TRBV6-1 | TGTGCCAGCAGTGATGACAGGGGGGACCCTGAAGCTTTCTTT | CASSDDRGDPEAFF
TRBD1 | . | TRBJ2-2 | 15 | TRBV27 | TGTGCCAGCACCCCGGACAGGGAAAACACCGGGGAGCTGTTTTTT | CASTPDRENTGELFF
. | . | TRBJ1-2 | 14 | TRBV28 | TGTGCCAGCAGTGGGGGGGCCGGGTCTTATGGCTACACCTTC | CASSGGAGSYGYTF
TRBD1 | . | TRBJ2-3 | 16 | TRBV19 | TGTGCCAGTACAAACCTAGGGACAGGACCCACAGATACGCAGTATTTT | CASTNLGTGPTDTQYF
. | . | TRBJ1-1 | 11 | TRBV30 | TGTGCCTGGAGTTTCGGGGGGAGAGCTTTCTTT | CAWSFGGRAFF
. | . | TRBJ2-3 | 11 | TRBV20-1 | TGCAGTGCTAGAGAGGTAGTTACGCAGTATTTT | CSAREVVTQYF
TRBD1 | . | TRBJ1-2 | 12 | TRBV19 | TGTGCCATTCAGACAGGGAACTACGGCTACACCTTC | CAIQTGNYGYTF
. | . | TRBJ2-7 | 18 | TRBV27 | TGTGCCAGCAGACGAAACTCGGGTCAGTTTCGGCCCGGGGGCGAGCAGTACTTC | CASRRNSGQFRPGGEQYF
TRBD1 | . | TRBJ1-2 | 15 | TRBV19 | TGTCCCACAGTAGTAAACAGGGGATTTCACTATGGCTACACCTTC | CPTVVNRGFHYGYTF
. | . | TRBJ2-1 | 13 | TRBV15 | TGTGCCACCAGCAGCCTAGATTACAATGAGCAGTTCTTC | CATSSLDYNEQFF
. | few | TRBJ1-3 | 12 | TRBV29-1 | TGCAGCGCCGGGAGAGTTGGAAACACCATATATTTT | CSAGRVGNTIYF
. | . | TRBJ1-3 | 16 | TRBV10-3 | TGTGCCATCAGAACAGGGACCCGAACCTCTGGAAACACCATATATTTT | CAIRTGTRTSGNTIYF